This note documents a single T cell receptor beta chain sequence. The data originate from a study of blood T cell repertoires in COVID-19. From germline, CDR1 is SEHNR and CDR2 FQNEAQ (reference sequence). The CDR3 runs 13 residues. V lost 4 bases, J lost 7 bases, and 14 bases lay in between. Method: immunoSEQ multiplex PCR; TCRdb's copy keeps in-frame clones and lacks some. The sample includes about 18,000 clones, 70% to 90% of them seen just once. This TCR came from a human donor in a cohort sampled during active COVID-19. V usage is TRBV7-9 and J usage is TRBJ2-7, with D tentatively TRBD1 (6 bases). The sequenced material came from peripheral blood. The CDR3 coding sequence is TGTGCCAGCAGCTACCTGACCCAGGGGGAGCAGTACTTC. This gives the protein CASSYLTQGEQYF.